A selection of T cell receptor beta chains follows, all from one sample in a study of blood T cell repertoires in COVID-19. Method: immunoSEQ multiplex PCR; TCRdb's copy keeps in-frame clones and lacks some. The data hold just under 50,000 clones, with 70% to 85% observed a single time. Source material: peripheral blood. The receptors shown here come from a man aged 65-85 years with acute or convalescent COVID-19. Each CDR3 is given with its conserved first and last residue. The D gene is left open where the match is weak. Rows give clone size only sometimes, using once, few, many, or a class for an expanded clone.

clone_size j_call v_call d_call cdr3_aa cdr3_nt
- TRBJ2-5 TRBV6-1 TRBD2 CASSDGGGGGASWETQYF TGTGCCAGCAGTGACGGGGGCGGCGGGGGGGCCTCGTGGGAGACCCAGTACTTC
few TRBJ2-7 TRBV4-1 TRBD1 CASSQRTGRNEQYF TGCGCCAGCAGCCAACGGACAGGGAGGAACGAGCAGTACTTC
- TRBJ2-3 TRBV27 - CASSSTRRGSLADTQYF TGTGCCAGCAGTTCAACCAGGCGCGGGTCTTTGGCAGATACGCAGTATTTT
- TRBJ2-1 TRBV7-3 - CASSLGTHNEQFF TGTGCCAGCAGCCTCGGGACTCACAATGAGCAGTTCTTC
- TRBJ1-6 TRBV9 TRBD1 CASSGDRTYNSPLHF TGTGCCAGCAGCGGGGACAGAACCTATAATTCACCCCTCCACTTT
- TRBJ2-3 TRBV5-1 - CASRGQTSTDTQYF TGCGCCAGTCGAGGACAGACTAGCACAGATACGCAGTATTTT
- TRBJ2-7 TRBV6-5 - CASSYSLGDAYEQYF TGTGCCAGCAGTTACAGTTTAGGGGATGCCTACGAGCAGTACTTC
- TRBJ2-5 TRBV28 - CASNIYQETQYF TGTGCCAGCAACATCTACCAAGAGACCCAGTACTTC
- TRBJ2-1 TRBV30 - CAWSSPETSRRRQFF TGTGCCTGGAGTTCCCCCGAGACTAGTCGTAGGAGGCAGTTCTTC
few TRBJ2-5 TRBV5-6 - CASSLPRGYQETQYF TGTGCCAGCAGCTTGCCCCGGGGGTACCAAGAGACCCAGTACTTC
- TRBJ1-1 TRBV19 TRBD1 CASSTPGTDTEAFF TGTGCCAGTAGTACTCCCGGGACAGACACTGAAGCTTTCTTT
- TRBJ2-7 TRBV5-1 - CASSFGGLEQWF TGCGCCAGCAGCTTCGGCGGCCTGGAGCAATGGTTC
once TRBJ1-2 TRBV7-2 TRBD1 CASSVSRDRGIGYGYTF TGTGCCAGCAGCGTGAGCCGGGACAGGGGGATCGGCTATGGCTACACCTTC
once TRBJ1-1 TRBV5-5 - CASSLVWQNTEAFF TGTGCCAGCAGCTTGGTTTGGCAGAACACTGAAGCTTTCTTT
- TRBJ1-1 TRBV19 - CASSAFRNTEAFF TGTGCCAGTAGTGCTTTTAGGAACACTGAAGCTTTCTTT
- TRBJ2-1 TRBV3-1/TRBV3-2 TRBD2 CASSHLSGGANEQFF TGTGCCAGCAGCCATCTTAGCGGGGGGGCGAATGAGCAGTTCTTC
- TRBJ1-5 TRBV6-5 - CASSASGGNQPQHF TGTGCCAGCAGCGCGTCGGGGGGCAATCAGCCCCAGCATTTT
- TRBJ2-7 TRBV24-1 - CATSDLSGMSSYEQYF TGTGCCACCAGTGATTTGTCAGGGATGAGCTCCTACGAGCAGTACTTC
- TRBJ1-1 TRBV11-3 - CASSTQGDTEAFF TGTGCCAGCAGCACTCAAGGGGACACTGAAGCTTTCTTT
- TRBJ1-5 TRBV2 - CASSGRGGASNQPQHF TGTGCCAGCAGTGGTCGAGGAGGCGCAAGCAATCAGCCCCAGCATTTT
- TRBJ1-2 TRBV19 TRBD1 CASSYRTGNHGYTF TGTGCCAGTAGTTATAGGACAGGGAACCATGGCTACACCTTC
- TRBJ2-7 TRBV27 TRBD2 CASSRWGGRAYEQYF TGTGCCAGCAGTCGCTGGGGCGGGAGGGCCTACGAGCAGTACTTC
- TRBJ2-1 TRBV19 TRBD2 CASSIVGLAEGHEQFF TGTGCCAGTAGTATAGTGGGACTAGCGGAGGGGCATGAGCAGTTCTTC
- TRBJ2-7 TRBV19 TRBD2 CASSSVAGGSSPYDEQYF TGTGCCAGTAGTTCGGTAGCGGGAGGGTCCTCTCCCTACGACGAGCAGTACTTC
- TRBJ1-2 TRBV7-3 TRBD1 CASSLEGTGVLDYGYTF TGTGCCAGCAGCTTAGAGGGGACAGGGGTGTTGGACTATGGCTACACCTTC